One and the same sample provided the 27 T cell receptor beta chains below, sequenced in a study of chemoradiotherapy in HPV16-positive cancers (dated by TCRdb to 2021 to 2024). Libraries were constructed by the immunoSEQ multiplex PCR assay. Sourced from immuneACCESS, this table was stored by TCRdb with only in-frame sequences that have V and J called. A share of the clones is absent; for the studies checked, an unresolved V gene accounts for under half, and the remainder has no known explanation. The sample includes several thousand clones, with over 80% observed a single time. Roughly 2.4% of the sample belongs to the ten largest clones. Sample: blood, taken from a patient who underwent chemoradiotherapy. The receptors shown here come from a human donor with HPV-associated anogenital cancer.

This clone showed up just once. The gene calls are TRBV2 and TRBJ2-5; weak D call: TRBD2 (5 bases). The J call may be wrong; the DNA end is better matched by TRBJ2-7. This CDR3 is 13 amino acids long. Germline V gene sequence: CDR1 SNHLY, CDR2 FYNNEI. CDR3 protein: CASRAGISYEQYF. CDR3 coding DNA: TGTGCCAGCAGGGCGGGTATTTCCTACGAGCAGTACTTC.

The chain is built from TRBV7-2 and TRBJ1-6, with D possibly TRBD1 on 6 matching bases. Per the germline V gene, CDR1 is SGHTA and CDR2 is FQGNSA. CDR3 length equals 13 residues. Trimming left V 1 base short and J 13 bases short, with 11 bases between. The CDR3: CASSLEQGLPLHF. The DNA of the CDR3 is TGTGCCAGCAGCTTAGAACAGGGTCTGCCCCTCCACTTT.

The J gene is TRBJ1-3, the V gene TRBV28; D uncertain. The CDR3 covers 15 residues. CDR1 and CDR2 from the germline V gene are MDHEN and SYDVKM. Between the trimmed V and J ends, which lost 3 bases and 3 bases, there was a span of 12 bases. CDR3 region: CASSFLPGGGNTIYF. In nucleotides, the CDR3 is TGTGCCAGCAGTTTCCTCCCGGGAGGTGGAAACACCATATATTTT. The full variable domain, with the rest looked up from reference TRBV28 and TRBJ1-3, is DVKVTQSSRYLVKRTGEKVFLECVQDMDHENMFWYRQDPGLGLRLIYFSYDVKMKEKGDIPEGYSVSREKKERFSLILESASTNQTSMYLCASSFLPGGGNTIYFGEGSWLTVV.

The chain joins TRBV27 to TRBJ2-2; TRBD1 matches 9 bases. The CDR3 is 16 residues long. Germline V gene lookup returns CDR1 MNHEY and CDR2 SMNVEV (reference sequence). V was pared by 3 bases and J by 4 bases, with 6 bases of the junction left unmatched. CDR3 DNA: TGTGCCAGCAGTTTCCTCGGACAGGGGCCCACCGGGGAGCTGTTTTTT. This gives the protein CASSFLGQGPTGELFF.

This chain uses TRBV29-1 with TRBJ2-7, with 10 bases that match TRBD1. V was clipped by 4 bases and J by 0 bases; unmatched bases: 6. The CDR3 length is 15 residues. The germline V gene has CDR1 SQVTM and CDR2 ANQGSEA. As DNA, the CDR3 is TGCAGCGTTGTGGACAGGGGGTATAGCTCCTACGAGCAGTACTTC. This encodes CSVVDRGYSSYEQYF.

This clone was seen only once. The CDR3 loop is CASSDGRGQETQYF. CDR3 nucleotide sequence: TGCGCCAGCAGTGACGGGAGAGGCCAAGAGACCCAGTACTTC. The rearrangement links TRBV10-1 to TRBJ2-5; D may be TRBD2 (6 bases). CDR3 size: 14 residues. The V gene's germline CDR1 is WNHNN and CDR2 SYGVQD (reference sequence). Trimming pared 3 bases from V and 1 base from J, leaving 9 bases between.

This clone was detected only once. The genes are TRBV21-1 and TRBJ1-1. TRBV21-1 is an annotated pseudogene. The CDR3 is 20 amino acids. CDR3 region: CASTLTLKQGLSWLNTEAFF. CDR3 nucleotides: TGTGCCAGCACCCTAACTCTTAAACAGGGACTATCGTGGTTGAACACTGAAGCTTTCTTT.

The J gene is TRBJ2-7, the V gene TRBV19; 11 positions match TRBD2. Trimming took 4 bases from V and 7 from J; bases not matched to a gene: 9. The germline V gene has CDR1 LNHDA and CDR2 SQIVND (reference sequence). The CDR3 sequence is 15 residues long. CDR3 sequence: CASSTLAGVVGEQYF. The CDR3 DNA sequence: TGTGCCAGTAGTACACTAGCGGGAGTCGTGGGGGAGCAGTACTTC.

This clone was detected only once. The chain recombines TRBV7-9 with TRBJ2-6; TRBD1 matches at 8 bases. The CDR3 length is 17 residues. Germline trimming cut 2 bases from V and 4 bases from J; bases unmatched to any gene: 7. CDR1 and CDR2 (germline): SEHNR, FQNEAQ (reference sequence). CDR3 bases: TGTGCCAGCAGCTTACCCGGACAGGGTGCGGGGGCCAACGTCCTGACTTTC. This sequence encodes CASSLPGQGAGANVLTF. Based on the CDR3 plus reference TRBV7-9 and TRBJ2-6, the full variable domain is DTGVSQNPRHKITKRGQNVTFRCDPISEHNRLYWYRQTLGQGPEFLTYFQNEAQLEKSRLLSDRFSAERPKGSFSTLEIQRTEQGDSAMYLCASSLPGQGAGANVLTFGAGSRLTVL.

V and J are TRBV7-8 and TRBJ2-6; D unresolved. The CDR3 loop spans 17 amino acids. V dropped 4 bases and J dropped 5 bases, with 18 bases sitting between them. Looked up from germline, CDR1 is SGHVS and CDR2 is FQNEAQ. The CDR3 DNA reads TGTGCCAGCAGCTGGTGCAACCCACAAAGTCGGGCCAACGTCCTGACTTTC. Translation gives CASSWCNPQSRANVLTF.

The CDR3 reads CASSIGRKSEQYF. CDR3 coding DNA: TGTGCCAGTAGTATTGGCAGGAAGAGTGAGCAGTACTTC. The V call is TRBV19, the J call TRBJ2-7; D is unclear. There are 13 residues in the CDR3. Germline-derived CDR1 and CDR2 are LNHDA and SQIVND (reference sequence). Trimming stripped 3 bases from V and 7 bases from J, with 13 bases between.

The V and J genes are TRBV7-2 and TRBJ1-3; no clear D gene. The CDR3 is 12 amino acids. The V end was cut by 2 bases, the J end by 3 bases, with 2 bases between. Germline CDR1 is SGHTA and CDR2 is FQGNSA. Here the CDR3 reads CASSLSGNTIYF. The CDR3 DNA reads TGTGCCAGCAGCTTAAGTGGAAACACCATATATTTT.

The CDR3 loop reads CASSPPGQLNEKLFF. The CDR3 DNA reads TGTGCCAGCTCACCACCGGGACAGCTTAATGAAAAACTGTTTTTT. The rearrangement uses TRBV18 and TRBJ1-4; TRBD1 aligns across 7 bases. V shed 0 bases and J 4 bases; nucleotides not matched to a gene: 2. Germline CDR1 KGHSH, CDR2 LQKENI. CDR3 length equals 15 residues.

This chain connects TRBV28 to TRBJ2-7; D might be TRBD2 (6 bases). There are 18 residues in the CDR3. Per the germline V gene, CDR1 is MDHEN and CDR2 is SYDVKM. Trimming took off 3 bases at V and 2 bases at J, with 23 bases between the two ends. The CDR3 is CASSFRRGGEVKTYEQYF. The CDR3 coding sequence is TGTGCCAGCAGTTTTAGGCGGGGAGGAGAGGTAAAGACCTACGAGCAGTACTTC.

The genes are TRBV18 and TRBJ2-1; 9 positions agree with TRBD1. The V gene end was trimmed by 4 bases and the J gene end by 6 bases; junction bases not matched to a gene: 7. CDR1 is KGHSH, CDR2 LQKENI, per germline. This CDR3 region has 15 residues. CDR3 DNA: TGTGCCAGCTCACTAAGACAGGGGGGACGCAATGAGCAGTTCTTC. It codes for CASSLRQGGRNEQFF.

The chain combines TRBV11-2 with TRBJ2-5, with unresolved D. The end of the DNA fits TRBJ2-7 better, so the J call may be wrong. The CDR3 covers 16 residues. The germline CDR1 and CDR2 sequences are SGHAT and FQNNGV. The CDR3 protein is CASSLDLGPSTYEQYF. The DNA for the CDR3 is TGTGCCAGCAGCTTAGATCTAGGGCCAAGTACCTACGAGCAGTACTTC.

The chain has TRBV7-9 and TRBJ2-7; tentative D call: TRBD1 (5 bases). V dropped 6 bases and J dropped 5 bases, with 17 bases sitting between them. This CDR3 region has 14 residues. The germline V gene encodes CDR1 SEHNR and CDR2 FQNEAQ (reference sequence). CDR3 region: CASSLQDSTDEQYF. CDR3 coding DNA: TGTGCCAGCAGTCTTCAAGACAGTACTGACGAGCAGTACTTC. The whole variable domain, filled in from reference TRBV7-9 and TRBJ2-7, reads DTGVSQNPRHKITKRGQNVTFRCDPISEHNRLYWYRQTLGQGPEFLTYFQNEAQLEKSRLLSDRFSAERPKGSFSTLEIQRTEQGDSAMYLCASSLQDSTDEQYFGPGTRLTVT.

The J gene is TRBJ2-2, the V gene TRBV5-4; 9 nucleotides line up with TRBD2. Trimming removed 3 bases from V and 5 bases from J; junction bases left unmatched: 8. The CDR3 is 16 amino acids. Looked up from germline, CDR1 is SGHNT and CDR2 is YYREEE (reference sequence). CDR3 coding DNA: TGTGCCAGCAGCTCCCGCGGGAGGGGGGGGACCGGGGAGCTGTTTTTT. This codes for CASSSRGRGGTGELFF. The full variable domain, with the rest looked up from reference TRBV5-4 and TRBJ2-2, is ETGVTQSPTHLIKTRGQQVTLRCSSQSGHNTVSWYQQALGQGPQFIFQYYREEENGRGNFPPRFSGLQFPNYSSELNVNALELDDSALYLCASSSRGRGGTGELFFGEGSRLTVL.

The chain carries TRBV4-3 and TRBJ2-1; 13 nucleotides agree with TRBD2. The CDR3 extends over 15 amino acids. The germline V gene has CDR1 LGHNA and CDR2 YSLEER. V lost 6 bases and J lost 7; bases outside the gene matches: 6. Written as DNA, the CDR3 is TGCGCCAGCAGTAGGACTAGCGGGAGAAAAAATGAGCAGTTCTTC. It encodes CASSRTSGRKNEQFF.

The chain has TRBV7-9 and TRBJ2-7; TRBD2 matches at 7 bases. The germline V gene has CDR1 SEHNR and CDR2 FQNEAQ (reference sequence). Trimming at V came to 4 bases and at J to 3 bases, leaving 6 bases not matched to a gene. The length of the CDR3 is 14 residues. The CDR3 DNA is TGTGCCAGCAGCTCCGGACTAGATTTCTACGAGCAGTACTTC. Encoded protein: CASSSGLDFYEQYF.

This chain uses TRBV5-1 with TRBJ1-1; 9 bases fit TRBD1. From germline, CDR1 is SGHRS and CDR2 YFSETQ. The CDR3 covers 14 residues. J was trimmed by 3 bases and V by 3 bases; bases with no gene match: 3. The CDR3 loop reads CASSYRDRDTEAFF. CDR3 nucleotide sequence: TGCGCCAGCAGCTACCGGGACAGGGACACTGAAGCTTTCTTT.

This clone was detected only once. The chain links TRBV7-2 to TRBJ1-4, with TRBD1 identical over 9 bases. The V and J ends lost 4 bases and 1 base, in that order; junction bases with no gene match: 4. This CDR3 is built from 16 residues. Germline CDR1 is SGHTA and CDR2 is FQGNSA. The DNA of the CDR3 is TGTGCCAGCAGCTCTGGACAGGGGATAACTAATGAAAAACTGTTTTTT. This sequence encodes CASSSGQGITNEKLFF.

This chain joins TRBV29-1 and TRBJ2-7; no reliable D call. The CDR3 runs 12 residues. Trimming removed 4 bases from V and 1 base from J, with 8 bases in between. Germline V gene data show CDR1 as SQVTM and CDR2 as ANQGSEA. As DNA, the CDR3 is TGCAGCGTTGGTCTGGGATCCTACGAGCAGTACTTC. Residues: CSVGLGSYEQYF.

The chain has TRBV12-2 and TRBJ2-5; the tabulated D call, TRBD2, remains unverified against the DNA. TRBV12-2 is labeled a pseudogene. This CDR3 is 21 amino acids long. This CDR3 is CASRLKFRKTLDFQSQETQYF. In DNA, the CDR3 is TGTGCAAGTCGCTTAAAGTTTCGGAAAACCCTTGACTTCCAATCGCAAGAGACCCAGTACTTC.

This clone was detected only a few times. The V gene is TRBV19, the J gene TRBJ2-5; 7 bases are a match to TRBD1. CDR3 length: 13 residues. In germline, CDR1 is LNHDA, CDR2 SQIVND (reference sequence). J gave up 7 bases and V 5 bases, and 7 bases lay outside the gene matches. The CDR3 protein is CASSLPTGTTQYF. The CDR3, as DNA: TGTGCCAGTAGTCTTCCGACAGGGACGACCCAGTACTTC.

Only one count was recorded for this clone. The chain employs TRBV6-1 and TRBJ2-7; TRBD1 or TRBD2 may be the D gene (5 bases each). The length of the CDR3 is 15 residues. Germline V gene lookup returns CDR1 MNHNS and CDR2 SASEGT. Trimming left V 4 bases short and J 3 bases short, with 16 bases between. The CDR3 loop reads CASSGLGDGFYEQYF. CDR3 nucleotides: TGTGCCAGCAGTGGTCTGGGGGACGGCTTCTACGAGCAGTACTTC.

The chain joins TRBV21-1 to TRBJ2-7; TRBD1, the table's D call, lacks a check against the DNA. TRBV21-1 is labeled a pseudogene. The CDR3 runs 16 residues. The CDR3 region has the DNA TGTGCCAGCAGCAAGACAGGCCGGAAGGGACCCCACGAGCAGTACTTC. Protein: CASSKTGRKGPHEQYF.